These 29 T cell receptor beta chains came from one sample sequenced in a study of T cell responses to AZD1222 COVID-19 vaccine. TCRdb's table, derived via immunoSEQ multiplex PCR, lists solely in-frame clones and lacks some. Here the sample spans 100,000 to 150,000 clones, 75% to 95% being singletons. The source was peripheral blood, collected 28 days after the second AZD1222 dose. Receptors originate from an adult who received the AZD1222 COVID-19 vaccine.

V gene TRBV11-2 combines with J gene TRBJ2-3; D uncertain. V was pared by 4 bases and J by 5 bases, with 16 bases between. This CDR3 comprises 15 residues. Germline CDR1 SGHAT, CDR2 FQNNGV. CDR3 DNA: TGTGCCAGCAGCTCCCTCCTGGGGTTTATAGATACGCAGTATTTT. This encodes CASSSLLGFIDTQYF.

This chain links TRBV18 with TRBJ2-7, with D perhaps TRBD1 (5 bases). The germline CDR1 and CDR2 sequences are KGHSH and LQKENI. The CDR3 has 15 amino acids. Trimming took off 3 bases at V and 2 bases at J, with 14 bases between the two ends. The chain's CDR3 is CASSPRGSTTYEQYF. The CDR3 DNA sequence: TGTGCCAGCTCACCTAGGGGCAGTACAACCTACGAGCAGTACTTC.

The chain uses TRBV7-2 and TRBJ1-6; weak D call: TRBD1 (6 bases). The ends were cut back, 1 base at V and 0 bases at J, with 13 bases in the middle. The length of the CDR3 is 18 residues. CDR1 and CDR2 (germline): SGHTA, FQGNSA. CDR3 coding DNA: TGTGCCAGCAGCTTAGGTGAAGGGGGTAGCTCCTATAATTCACCCCTCCACTTT. Translating gives CASSLGEGGSSYNSPLHF.

This clone was recorded once. The chain carries TRBV19 and TRBJ1-5; D unclear. V lost 0 bases to trimming and J lost 9 bases, with 9 bases between them. Germline V gene data show CDR1 as LNHDA and CDR2 as SQIVND (reference sequence). The CDR3 is 13 residues long. In DNA form, the CDR3 reads TGTGCCAGTAGTATAGATACCGGCCGGCCCCAGCATTTT. This encodes CASSIDTGRPQHF. Supplemented by reference TRBV19 and TRBJ1-5, the full variable domain reads DGGITQSPKYLFRKEGQNVTLSCEQNLNHDAMYWYRQDPGQGLRLIYYSQIVNDFQKGDIAEGYSVSREKKESFPLTVTSAQKNPTAFYLCASSIDTGRPQHFGDGTRLSIL.

The V gene is TRBV18, the J gene TRBJ2-7; TRBD1 aligns across 7 bases. The CDR3 covers 15 residues. J gave up 0 bases and V 3 bases, and 5 bases lay outside the gene matches. Germline-derived CDR1 and CDR2 are KGHSH and LQKENI. CDR3 in DNA: TGTGCCAGCTCACCGATGACAGGGAGCTCCTACGAGCAGTACGTC. It specifies CASSPMTGSSYEQYV.

The gene calls are TRBV10-3 and TRBJ1-5; D possibly corresponds to TRBD1 (6 bases). Germline V gene lookup returns CDR1 ENHRY and CDR2 SYGVKD. CDR3 length: 13 residues. The germline V and J ends were trimmed by 5 bases and 6 bases, with 11 bases remaining between them. The CDR3 protein is CAISRGAGQPQHF. The CDR3 nucleotides read TGTGCCATCAGTCGGGGGGCCGGTCAGCCCCAGCATTTT.

V usage is TRBV24-1 and J usage is TRBJ1-1, with D uncertain. Trimming stripped 0 bases from V and 9 bases from J, with 7 bases between. The CDR3 is 12 amino acids. Per the germline V gene, CDR1 is KGHDR and CDR2 is SFDVKD. This CDR3 reads CATSDLGEKAFF. The CDR3 nucleotides are TGTGCCACCAGTGATTTGGGTGAGAAAGCTTTCTTT.

The chain combines TRBV30 with TRBJ2-1, with 7 nucleotides matching TRBD2. Trimming removed 4 bases from V and 5 bases from J; junction bases left unmatched: 8. The germline CDR1 and CDR2 sequences are GTSNPN and SVGIG (reference sequence). The CDR3 spans 14 residues. The CDR3 spells CAWTLAAADNEQFF. The CDR3, as DNA: TGTGCCTGGACTCTAGCGGCAGCGGACAATGAGCAGTTCTTC.

The rearrangement joins TRBV24-1 to TRBJ2-6; 7 bases align to TRBD1. This CDR3 spans 16 amino acids. Per germline, CDR1 KGHDR and CDR2 SFDVKD. V lost 6 bases and J lost 0; bases outside the gene matches: 4. The CDR3 loop reads CATSPGGTSGANVLTF. The CDR3 DNA follows: TGTGCCACCAGTCCAGGGGGTACCTCTGGGGCCAACGTCCTGACTTTC.

The CDR3 protein is CAIGTPSRPEAFF. In DNA, the CDR3 is TGTGCCATCGGGACACCCTCCAGGCCTGAAGCTTTCTTT. V and J are TRBV10-3 and TRBJ1-1; TRBD1 is a possible D gene (6 bases). V was shortened by 8 bases and J by 6 bases, with 16 bases between the two germline ends. The CDR3 has 13 residues. Germline V gene lookup returns CDR1 ENHRY and CDR2 SYGVKD.

This clone was counted a single time. CDR3 sequence reads: CATSYDRVNTEAFF. The CDR3 nucleotides read TGTGCCACCAGCTATGACAGGGTTAACACTGAAGCTTTCTTT. The chain joins TRBV15 to TRBJ1-1; 7 nucleotides line up with TRBD1. After removal of 5 bases from V and 2 bases from J, the junction contained 5 bases not matched to a gene. The CDR3 extends over 14 amino acids. Germline V gives CDR1 LNHNV, CDR2 YYDKDF (reference sequence).

The rearrangement joins TRBV3-1 (or the pseudogene TRBV3-2) to TRBJ1-6; no reliable D call. The germline gives CDR1 LGHDT, CDR2 YNNKEL (reference sequence). This CDR3 comprises 15 residues. Trimming took off 4 bases at V and 9 bases at J, with 16 bases between the two ends. The CDR3 is CASSPRSGDASPLHF. CDR3 nucleotides: TGTGCCAGCAGCCCAAGGTCCGGGGATGCTTCACCCCTCCACTTT.

The chain carries TRBV30 and TRBJ1-1; 7 nucleotides match TRBD1. Germline trimming cut 1 base from V and 7 bases from J; bases unmatched to any gene: 3. CDR1 and CDR2 (germline): GTSNPN, SVGIG (reference sequence). This CDR3 region has 12 residues. CDR3 protein: CAWSAPGGEAFF. The DNA for the CDR3 is TGTGCCTGGAGTGCCCCAGGGGGTGAAGCTTTCTTT.

CDR3 sequence (DNA): TGTGCCAGCAGCTTGTTTGGAGGAGAGACCCAGTACTTC. Amino acid sequence: CASSLFGGETQYF. V and J are TRBV7-9 and TRBJ2-5, with a tentative D call TRBD2 (5 bases). Germline CDR1 reads SEHNR; CDR2 reads FQNEAQ (reference sequence). The CDR3 has 13 residues. The V and J ends lost 3 bases and 4 bases respectively, with 9 bases between them.

The rearrangement joins TRBV5-1 to TRBJ2-1, with TRBD2 matching over 15 bases. J lost 0 bases, V lost 4 bases, and 5 bases had no gene match. The CDR3 loop spans 18 amino acids. From germline, CDR1 is SGHRS and CDR2 YFSETQ. Here the CDR3 DNA reads TGCGCCAGCAGCATGGGACTAGCGGGGGGACGCTCCTACAATGAGCAGTTCTTC. Protein sequence: CASSMGLAGGRSYNEQFF.

The J gene is TRBJ1-1, the V gene TRBV6-5; TRBD1 agrees at 7 bases. This CDR3 has 14 amino acids. After removal of 10 bases from V and 2 bases from J, the junction contained 10 bases not matched to a gene. CDR1 MNHEY and CDR2 SVGAGI come from the germline V gene. The CDR3 sequence is CATKGTAINTEAFF. Written as DNA, the CDR3 is TGTGCCACCAAGGGGACAGCAATAAACACTGAAGCTTTCTTT.

The chain employs TRBV11-3 and TRBJ2-2; TRBD1 might be the D (5 bases). This CDR3 region has 15 residues. The V gene's germline CDR1 is SGHNT and CDR2 YENEEA. The V and J ends lost 3 bases and 0 bases respectively, with 8 bases between them. CDR3 nucleotides: TGTGCCAGCAGCTTTAGGGGCGCGAACACCGGGGAGCTGTTTTTT. Its translation is CASSFRGANTGELFF.

The rearrangement uses TRBV14 and TRBJ1-6; 9 bases map to TRBD1. V shed 3 bases, J shed 3 bases, and the junction held 9 bases outside the gene matches. CDR3 size: 18 residues. Germline-derived CDR1 and CDR2 are SGHDN and FVKESK. The chain's CDR3 is CASSQDRGNGVYNSPLHF. The CDR3 DNA follows: TGTGCCAGCAGCCAGGACAGGGGTAATGGGGTCTATAATTCACCCCTCCACTTT.

This clone was counted a single time. This sequence joins TRBV9 and TRBJ1-5; D gene ambiguous. The V gene lost 4 bases and the J gene lost 0 bases, with 11 bases spanning the gap. Germline CDR1 is SGDLS and CDR2 is YYNGEE. This CDR3 spans 15 amino acids. CDR3 coding DNA: TGTGCCAGCAGCCCCGGCCGGGATAGCAATCAGCCCCAGCATTTT. Its translation is CASSPGRDSNQPQHF.

J is TRBJ2-3 and V is TRBV18; 12 bases align to TRBD2. Germline V gene data show CDR1 as KGHSH and CDR2 as LQKENI. This CDR3 is built from 16 residues. Trimming took 5 bases from V and 3 from J; bases not matched to a gene: 6. CDR3: CASSLRTSGATDTQYF. The DNA of the CDR3 is TGTGCCAGCTCATTACGGACTAGCGGGGCAACAGATACGCAGTATTTT.

Comment on this clone: The same CDR3 also results from other DNA sequences found in this sample. V and J are TRBV30 and TRBJ1-4, with 9 bases identical to TRBD1. After removal of 0 bases from V and 5 bases from J, the junction contained 4 bases not matched to a gene. This CDR3 comprises 15 residues. CDR1 and CDR2 (germline): GTSNPN, SVGIG (reference sequence). Here the CDR3 DNA reads TGTGCCTGGAGTGTACGAGGGACAGGGAATGAAAAACTGTTTTTT. This sequence encodes CAWSVRGTGNEKLFF.

This sequence joins TRBV5-1 and TRBJ1-3, with D hard to call. This CDR3 spans 14 amino acids. Trimming shortened V by 6 bases and J by 2 bases, and 12 bases separated the two germline ends. Germline lookup yields CDR1 SGHRS and CDR2 YFSETQ. The CDR3 sequence is CASTPGVTGNTIYF. CDR3 nucleotides: TGCGCCAGCACTCCCGGTGTCACTGGAAACACCATATATTTT.

The chain has TRBV19 and TRBJ2-3; weak D call: TRBD1 (6 bases). The CDR3 contains 14 residues. Trimming shortened V by 3 bases and J by 5 bases, and 12 bases separated the two germline ends. Germline CDR1 LNHDA, CDR2 SQIVND (reference sequence). In DNA, the CDR3 is TGTGCCAGTAGTATCTGGGGGCAGGGAGATACGCAGTATTTT. It specifies CASSIWGQGDTQYF.

This chain links TRBV27 with TRBJ1-6; D might be TRBD1 (5 bases). The CDR3 has 18 residues. Per the germline V gene, CDR1 is MNHEY and CDR2 is SMNVEV (reference sequence). Trimming removed 3 bases at V and 4 bases at J, with 19 bases between. The CDR3 bases are TGTGCCAGCAGTTTCCGGGAGGACATCTATGGGTATAATTCACCCCTCCACTTT. Its protein is CASSFREDIYGYNSPLHF.

The chain combines TRBV4-2 with TRBJ2-7, with D unclear. Trimming cost V 0 bases and J 0 bases, with 6 bases left between them. Germline V CDR1 and CDR2: LGHNA, YNFKEQ. The CDR3 length is 14 residues. The CDR3 DNA follows: TGTGCCAGCAGCCAAGATGTCTACTCCTACGAGCAGTACTTC. Translated, it gives CASSQDVYSYEQYF.

The chain has TRBV30 and TRBJ2-5; 8 bases are shared with TRBD2. Germline values: CDR1 GTSNPN, CDR2 SVGIG (reference sequence). J gave up 4 bases and V 8 bases, and 9 bases lay outside the gene matches. The CDR3 loop spans 13 amino acids. CDR3 DNA sequence: TGTGCCCCGACGGGGGCGGGGGGAGAGACCCAGTACTTC. Translation: CAPTGAGGETQYF. The entire variable domain, with the rest obtained from reference TRBV30 and TRBJ2-5, is as follows: SQTIHQWPATLVQPVGSPLSLECTVEGTSNPNLYWYRQAAGRGLQLLFYSVGIGQISSEVPQNLSASRPQDRQFILSSKKLLLSDSGFYLCAPTGAGGETQYFGPGTRLLVL.

The chain has TRBV18 and TRBJ1-2; TRBD1 matches 8 bases. The ends lost 6 bases at V and 8 bases at J; junction bases unmatched: 26. CDR3 length: 19 residues. Germline V gives CDR1 KGHSH, CDR2 LQKENI. Written as DNA, the CDR3 is TGTGCCAGCTCTTCCCTGGGGCCCGGGACAGGTACACGCAGTAGCGGCTACACCTTC. Amino acids: CASSSLGPGTGTRSSGYTF.

V and J are TRBV7-9 and TRBJ2-2; D unclear. CDR3 size: 14 residues. V was cut by 1 base and J by 4 bases, with 7 bases left in between. Germline CDR1 SEHNR, CDR2 FQNEAQ (reference sequence). This CDR3 is CASSLERSTGELFF. The CDR3 nucleotides are TGTGCCAGCAGCTTAGAGAGGTCCACCGGGGAGCTGTTTTTT.

This clone was seen only a few times. At the DNA level, this CDR3 is encoded by other sequences in the same sample as well. V is TRBV5-4 and J is TRBJ1-4, with D perhaps matching TRBD1 (6 bases). Germline V gene lookup returns CDR1 SGHNT and CDR2 YYREEE (reference sequence). V lost 2 bases and J lost 8, with 13 bases in between. The CDR3 totals 14 residues. CDR3 loop: CASSLQGAEEKLFF. The CDR3 coding sequence is TGTGCCAGCAGCTTACAGGGCGCGGAAGAAAAACTGTTTTTT.